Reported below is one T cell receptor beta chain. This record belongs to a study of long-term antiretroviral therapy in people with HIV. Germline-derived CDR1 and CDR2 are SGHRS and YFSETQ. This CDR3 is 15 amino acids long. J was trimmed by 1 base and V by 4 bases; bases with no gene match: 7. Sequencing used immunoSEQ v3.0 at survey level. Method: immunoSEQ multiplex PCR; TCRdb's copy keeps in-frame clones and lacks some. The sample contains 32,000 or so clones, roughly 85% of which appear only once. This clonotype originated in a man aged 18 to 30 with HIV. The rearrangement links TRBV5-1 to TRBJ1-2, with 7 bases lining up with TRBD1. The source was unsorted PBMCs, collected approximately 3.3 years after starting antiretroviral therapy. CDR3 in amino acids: CASSPRDSRNYGYTF. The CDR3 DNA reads TGCGCCAGCAGCCCCCGGGACAGCCGTAACTATGGCTACACCTTC. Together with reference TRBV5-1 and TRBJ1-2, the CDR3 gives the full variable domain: KAGVTQTPRYLIKTRGQQVTLSCSPISGHRSVSWYQQTPGQGLQFLFEYFSETQRNKGNFPGRFSGRQFSNSRSEMNVSTLELGDSALYLCASSPRDSRNYGYTFGSGTRLTVV.